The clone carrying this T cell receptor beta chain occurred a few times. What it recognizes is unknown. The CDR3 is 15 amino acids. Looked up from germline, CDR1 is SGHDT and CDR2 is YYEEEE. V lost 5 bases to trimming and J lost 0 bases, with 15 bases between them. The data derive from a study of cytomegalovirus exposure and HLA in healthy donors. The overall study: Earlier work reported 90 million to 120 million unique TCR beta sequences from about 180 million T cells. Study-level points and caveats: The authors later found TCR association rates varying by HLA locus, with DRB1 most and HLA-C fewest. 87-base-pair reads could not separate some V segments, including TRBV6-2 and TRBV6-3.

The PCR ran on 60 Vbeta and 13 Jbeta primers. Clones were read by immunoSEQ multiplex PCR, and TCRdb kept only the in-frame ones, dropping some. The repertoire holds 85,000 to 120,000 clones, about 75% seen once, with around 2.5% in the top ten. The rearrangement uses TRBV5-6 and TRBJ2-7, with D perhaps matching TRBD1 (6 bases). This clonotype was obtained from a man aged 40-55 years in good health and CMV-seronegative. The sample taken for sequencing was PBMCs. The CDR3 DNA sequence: TGTGCCAGCAGGGGTGCCGGGACACTCTCCTACGAGCAGTACTTC. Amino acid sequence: CASRGAGTLSYEQYF.